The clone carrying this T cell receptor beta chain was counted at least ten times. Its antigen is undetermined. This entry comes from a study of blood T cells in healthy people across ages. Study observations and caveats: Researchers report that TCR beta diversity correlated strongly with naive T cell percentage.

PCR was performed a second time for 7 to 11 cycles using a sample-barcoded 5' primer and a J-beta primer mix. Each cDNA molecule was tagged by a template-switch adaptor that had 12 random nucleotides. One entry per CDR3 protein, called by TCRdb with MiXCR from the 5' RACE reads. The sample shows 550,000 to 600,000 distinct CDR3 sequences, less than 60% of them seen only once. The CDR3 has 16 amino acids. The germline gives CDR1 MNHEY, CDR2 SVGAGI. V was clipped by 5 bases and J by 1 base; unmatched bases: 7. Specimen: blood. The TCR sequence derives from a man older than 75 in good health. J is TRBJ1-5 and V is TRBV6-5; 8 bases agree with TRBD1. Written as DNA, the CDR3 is TGTGCCAGCAGTAGTACAGGGGGTCGGAGCAATCAGCCCCAGCATTTT. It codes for CASSSTGGRSNQPQHF.